The 10 T cell receptor beta chains listed next were all sequenced from one sample in a study of blood T cell repertoires in COVID-19. The table came from immunoSEQ multiplex PCR; TCRdb's copy has only in-frame clones and leaves some out. The sample lists about 150,000 clones, about 86% occurring once. Material: peripheral blood. The source of these receptors is a woman in her sixties or seventies with acute or convalescent COVID-19.

DNA of the CDR3: TGTGCCAGCTCAATAACGAATGGACAGGCCACCAACTATGGCTACACCTTC. As protein: CASSITNGQATNYGYTF. V usage is TRBV18 and J usage is TRBJ1-2; 7 nucleotides align to TRBD1. The CDR3 covers 17 residues. V dropped 5 bases and J dropped 2; count of bases not matched to a gene: 14. Germline V lookup: CDR1 KGHSH, CDR2 LQKENI.

The chain couples TRBV21-1 to TRBJ1-2. TRBV21-1 is an annotated pseudogene. This CDR3 is built from 16 residues. Written as DNA, the CDR3 is TGTGCCAGCGCGCGGGGGGAGCAGGGCGCTAACTATGGCTACACCTTC. It is translated as CASARGEQGANYGYTF.

There are a few counts of this clone. The gene calls are TRBV9 and TRBJ2-7; tentatively, D is TRBD2 (6 bases). V dropped 3 bases and J dropped 4 bases, with 8 bases sitting between them. The germline V gene has CDR1 SGDLS and CDR2 YYNGEE. CDR3 size: 12 residues. The CDR3 sequence is CASSGLGYEQYF. CDR3 nucleotides: TGTGCCAGCAGCGGACTAGGATACGAGCAGTACTTC.

This chain connects TRBV10-3 to TRBJ1-5; the D gene is possibly TRBD1 (6 bases). V lost 3 bases to trimming and J lost 7 bases, with 13 bases between them. The germline V gene encodes CDR1 ENHRY and CDR2 SYGVKD. This CDR3 region has 14 residues. The CDR3 sequence: CAISEAGQTQPQHF. CDR3 nucleotide sequence: TGTGCCATCAGTGAAGCCGGACAGACCCAGCCCCAGCATTTT.

J is TRBJ2-7 and V is TRBV7-2; D remains unclear. Germline lookup yields CDR1 SGHTA and CDR2 FQGNSA. The CDR3 totals 14 residues. V was trimmed by 3 bases and J by 5 bases, leaving 14 bases between them. CDR3 loop: CASSLFRSPNEQYF. The CDR3 DNA follows: TGTGCCAGCAGCTTGTTTAGGAGCCCTAACGAGCAGTACTTC.

V usage is TRBV30 and J usage is TRBJ1-6; the D is unclear. In germline, CDR1 is GTSNPN, CDR2 SVGIG (reference sequence). The CDR3 contains 14 residues. Trimming removed 3 bases from V and 0 bases from J, with 6 bases in between. CDR3 region: CAWSLGSYNSPLHF. CDR3 nucleotides: TGTGCCTGGAGCCTAGGCTCCTATAATTCACCCCTCCACTTT.

V is TRBV28 and J is TRBJ1-4; D is uncertain. The germline V and J ends were trimmed by 5 bases and 1 base, with 11 bases remaining between them. Germline V gene data show CDR1 as MDHEN and CDR2 as SYDVKM. The CDR3 totals 15 residues. As DNA, the CDR3 is TGTGCCAGCAGTCGCGCGGTAGTAACTAATGAAAAACTGTTTTTT. Protein sequence: CASSRAVVTNEKLFF. The full variable domain, with the rest looked up from reference TRBV28 and TRBJ1-4, is DVKVTQSSRYLVKRTGEKVFLECVQDMDHENMFWYRQDPGLGLRLIYFSYDVKMKEKGDIPEGYSVSREKKERFSLILESASTNQTSMYLCASSRAVVTNEKLFFGSGTQLSVL.

The V and J genes are TRBV18 and TRBJ2-1; TRBD2 matches 10 bases. CDR1 KGHSH and CDR2 LQKENI come from the germline V gene. The CDR3 length is 16 residues. V lost 5 bases, J lost 0 bases, and 4 bases stayed unmatched. CDR3 nucleotide sequence: TGTGCCAGCTCAGGGACTAGCGCAACCTCCTACAATGAGCAGTTCTTC. The encoded protein is CASSGTSATSYNEQFF.

The chain carries TRBV2 and TRBJ2-5; possible D gene TRBD1, 7 bases. The V gene lost 5 bases and the J gene lost 4 bases, with 11 bases spanning the gap. Per germline, CDR1 SNHLY and CDR2 FYNNEI. The CDR3 covers 13 residues. Here the CDR3 DNA reads TGTGCCAGCAGTTCTCAGGGGGGAGAGACCCAGTACTTC. The encoded protein is CASSSQGGETQYF.

This chain connects TRBV19 to TRBJ1-4; no reliable D call. Germline V gene lookup returns CDR1 LNHDA and CDR2 SQIVND (reference sequence). The CDR3 totals 11 residues. The V gene lost 2 bases and the J gene lost 10 bases, with 5 bases spanning the gap. The CDR3 here is CASSISRKLFF. CDR3 in DNA: TGTGCCAGTAGTATATCCCGAAAACTGTTTTTT.